This T cell receptor (beta chain) was recovered during a study of blood T cell repertoires in COVID-19. V gave up 4 bases and J gave up 2 bases; unmatched junction bases: 2. This CDR3 contains 13 residues. Germline V gives CDR1 SGHDT, CDR2 YYEEEE. Method: immunoSEQ multiplex PCR; TCRdb's copy keeps in-frame clones and lacks some. This sample has about 85,000 clones, with 87% found just once. Material: peripheral blood. The V and J genes are TRBV5-6 and TRBJ1-2; TRBD1 matches at 7 bases. The receptor's source is a man in his sixties with acute or convalescent COVID-19. Written as DNA, the CDR3 is TGTGCCAGCAGCCCGACAGGGAACTATGGCTACACCTTC. Its translation: CASSPTGNYGYTF.